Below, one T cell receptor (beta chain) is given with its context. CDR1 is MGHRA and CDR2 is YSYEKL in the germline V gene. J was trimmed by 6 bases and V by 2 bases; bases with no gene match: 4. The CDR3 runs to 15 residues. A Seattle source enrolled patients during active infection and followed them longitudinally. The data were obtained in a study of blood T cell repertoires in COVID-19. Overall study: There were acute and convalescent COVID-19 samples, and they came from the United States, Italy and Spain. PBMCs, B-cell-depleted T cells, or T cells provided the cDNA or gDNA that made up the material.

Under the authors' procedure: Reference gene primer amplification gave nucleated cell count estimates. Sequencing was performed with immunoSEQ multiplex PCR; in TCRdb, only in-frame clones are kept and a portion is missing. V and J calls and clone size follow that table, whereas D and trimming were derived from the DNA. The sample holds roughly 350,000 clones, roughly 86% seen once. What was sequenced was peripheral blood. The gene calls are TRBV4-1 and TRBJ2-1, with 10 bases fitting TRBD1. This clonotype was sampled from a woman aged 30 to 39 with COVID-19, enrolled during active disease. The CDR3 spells CASSQRQGASNEQFF. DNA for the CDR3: TGCGCCAGCAGCCAACGACAGGGGGCCTCCAATGAGCAGTTCTTC.